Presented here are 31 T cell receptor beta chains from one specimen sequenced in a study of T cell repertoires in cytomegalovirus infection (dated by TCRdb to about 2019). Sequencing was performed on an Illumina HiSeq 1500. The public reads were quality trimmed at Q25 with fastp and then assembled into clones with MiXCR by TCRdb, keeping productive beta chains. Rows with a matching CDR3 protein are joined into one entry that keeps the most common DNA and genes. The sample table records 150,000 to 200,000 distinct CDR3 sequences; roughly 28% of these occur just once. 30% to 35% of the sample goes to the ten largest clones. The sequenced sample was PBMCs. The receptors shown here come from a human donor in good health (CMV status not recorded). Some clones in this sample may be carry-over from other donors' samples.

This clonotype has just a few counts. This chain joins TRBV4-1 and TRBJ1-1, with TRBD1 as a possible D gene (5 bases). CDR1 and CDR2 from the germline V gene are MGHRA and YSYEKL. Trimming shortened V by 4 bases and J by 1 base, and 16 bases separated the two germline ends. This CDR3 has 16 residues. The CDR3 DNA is TGCGCCAGCAGCCTCCCTCCGGGACTTAGGAACACTGAAGCTTTCTTT. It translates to CASSLPPGLRNTEAFF.

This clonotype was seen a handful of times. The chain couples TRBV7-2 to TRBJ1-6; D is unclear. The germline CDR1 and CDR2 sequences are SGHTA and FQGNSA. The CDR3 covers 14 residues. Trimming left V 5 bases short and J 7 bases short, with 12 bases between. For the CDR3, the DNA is TGTGCCAGCAGCAACCCTTCGGGGAATTCACCCCTCCACTTT. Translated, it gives CASSNPSGNSPLHF.

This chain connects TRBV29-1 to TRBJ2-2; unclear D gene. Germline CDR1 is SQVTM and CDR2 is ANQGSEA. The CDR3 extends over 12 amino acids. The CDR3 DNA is TGCAGTGCCATCGAGCACACCGGGGAGCTGTTTTTT. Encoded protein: CSAIEHTGELFF.

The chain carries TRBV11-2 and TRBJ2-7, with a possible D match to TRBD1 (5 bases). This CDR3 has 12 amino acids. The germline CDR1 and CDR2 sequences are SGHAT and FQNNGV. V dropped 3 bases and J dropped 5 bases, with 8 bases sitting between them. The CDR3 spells CASSLQGDEQYF. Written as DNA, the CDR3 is TGTGCCAGCAGCTTGCAGGGTGACGAGCAGTACTTC.

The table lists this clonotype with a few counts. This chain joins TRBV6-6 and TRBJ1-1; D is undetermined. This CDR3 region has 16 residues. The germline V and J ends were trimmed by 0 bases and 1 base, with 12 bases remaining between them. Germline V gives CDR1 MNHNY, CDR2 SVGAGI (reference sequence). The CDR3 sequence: CASSYSKNRGNTEAFF. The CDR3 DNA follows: TGTGCCAGCAGTTACTCCAAGAATCGGGGGAACACTGAAGCTTTCTTT.

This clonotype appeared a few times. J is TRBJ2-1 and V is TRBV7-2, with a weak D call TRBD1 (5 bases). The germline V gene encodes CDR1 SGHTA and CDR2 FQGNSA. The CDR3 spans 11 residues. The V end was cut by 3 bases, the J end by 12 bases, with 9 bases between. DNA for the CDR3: TGTGCCAGCAGCTTCAGGGAAGGGCAGTTCTTC. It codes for CASSFREGQFF.

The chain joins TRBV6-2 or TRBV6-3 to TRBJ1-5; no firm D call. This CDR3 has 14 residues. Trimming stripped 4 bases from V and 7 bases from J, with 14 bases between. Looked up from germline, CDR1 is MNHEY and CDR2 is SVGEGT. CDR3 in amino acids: CASSSSGKWQPQHF. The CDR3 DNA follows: TGTGCCAGCAGTTCTTCCGGGAAATGGCAGCCCCAGCATTTT.

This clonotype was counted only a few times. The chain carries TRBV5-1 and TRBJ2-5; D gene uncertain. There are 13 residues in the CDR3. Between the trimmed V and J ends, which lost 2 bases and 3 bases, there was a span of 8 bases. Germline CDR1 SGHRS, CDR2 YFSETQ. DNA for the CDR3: TGCGCCAGCAGCTTTAAGGTCGAAGAGACCCAGTACTTC. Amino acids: CASSFKVEETQYF.

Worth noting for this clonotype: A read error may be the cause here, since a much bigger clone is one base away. The CDR3 reads CASSENQRETQYF. The CDR3 region has the DNA TGTGCCAGCAGTGAAAATCAGCGAGAGACCCAGTACTTC. The chain employs TRBV6-1 and TRBJ2-5, with unresolved D. The CDR3 runs to 13 residues. Trimming removed 2 bases at V and 4 bases at J, with 8 bases between. From germline, CDR1 is MNHNS and CDR2 SASEGT.

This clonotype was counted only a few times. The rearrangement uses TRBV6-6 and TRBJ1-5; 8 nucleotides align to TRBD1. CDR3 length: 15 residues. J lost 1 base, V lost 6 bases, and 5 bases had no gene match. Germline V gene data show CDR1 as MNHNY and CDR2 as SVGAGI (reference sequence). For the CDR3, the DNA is TGTGCCAGCAGCCACCGGGACAGGAGCAATCAGCCCCAGCATTTT. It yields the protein CASSHRDRSNQPQHF.

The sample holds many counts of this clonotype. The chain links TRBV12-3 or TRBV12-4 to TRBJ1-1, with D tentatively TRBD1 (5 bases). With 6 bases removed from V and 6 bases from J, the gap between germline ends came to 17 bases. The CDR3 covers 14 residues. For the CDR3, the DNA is TGTGCCAGCAGCTTTGAGTCGGGGCCGGCTGAAGCTTTCTTT. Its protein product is CASSFESGPAEAFF.

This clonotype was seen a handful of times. Written as DNA, the CDR3 is TGCGCCAGCAGTCAGTCGGGGACAGGGGAGAGAGACGAGCAGTACTTC. This codes for CASSQSGTGERDEQYF. J is TRBJ2-7 and V is TRBV23-1, with 10 positions matching TRBD1. Being an ORF, TRBV23-1 has a function that is uncertain. The CDR3 totals 16 residues. V shed 3 bases, J shed 5 bases, and the junction held 10 bases outside the gene matches.

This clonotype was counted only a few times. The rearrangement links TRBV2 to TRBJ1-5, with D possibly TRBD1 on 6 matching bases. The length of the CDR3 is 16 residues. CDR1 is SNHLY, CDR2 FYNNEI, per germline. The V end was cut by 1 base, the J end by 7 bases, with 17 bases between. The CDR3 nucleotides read TGTGCCAGCAGTGAAGGGCCAGCAAGGGGGGGCCAGCCCCAGCATTTT. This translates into CASSEGPARGGQPQHF.

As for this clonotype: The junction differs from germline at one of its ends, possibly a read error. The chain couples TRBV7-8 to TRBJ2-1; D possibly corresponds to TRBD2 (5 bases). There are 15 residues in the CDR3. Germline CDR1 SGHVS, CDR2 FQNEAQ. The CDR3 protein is CASSSRLDSYNGQFF. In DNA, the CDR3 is TGTGCCAGCAGCTCGAGACTGGACTCCTACAATGGGCAGTTCTTC.

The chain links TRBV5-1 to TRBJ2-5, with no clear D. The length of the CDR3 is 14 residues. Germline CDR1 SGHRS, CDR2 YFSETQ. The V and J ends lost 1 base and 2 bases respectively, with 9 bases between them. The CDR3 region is CASSLFTEQETQYF. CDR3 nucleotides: TGCGCCAGCAGCTTGTTCACAGAACAAGAGACCCAGTACTTC.

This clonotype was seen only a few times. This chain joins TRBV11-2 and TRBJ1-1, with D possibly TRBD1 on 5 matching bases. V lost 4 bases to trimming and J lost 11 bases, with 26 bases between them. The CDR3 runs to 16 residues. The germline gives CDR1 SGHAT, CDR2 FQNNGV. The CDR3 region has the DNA TGTGCCAGCAGCTGGAGTAACATCAACAGGCTCCGGGGTGCTTTCTTT. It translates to CASSWSNINRLRGAFF.

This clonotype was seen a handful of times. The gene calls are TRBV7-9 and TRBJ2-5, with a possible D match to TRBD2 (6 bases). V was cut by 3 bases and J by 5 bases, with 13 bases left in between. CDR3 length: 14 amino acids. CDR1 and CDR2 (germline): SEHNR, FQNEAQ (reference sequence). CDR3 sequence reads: CASSLEEGWETQYF. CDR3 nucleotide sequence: TGTGCCAGCAGCTTGGAGGAGGGTTGGGAGACCCAGTACTTC. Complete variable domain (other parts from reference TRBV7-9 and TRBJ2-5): DTGVSQNPRHKITKRGQNVTFRCDPISEHNRLYWYRQTLGQGPEFLTYFQNEAQLEKSRLLSDRFSAERPKGSFSTLEIQRTEQGDSAMYLCASSLEEGWETQYFGPGTRLLVL.

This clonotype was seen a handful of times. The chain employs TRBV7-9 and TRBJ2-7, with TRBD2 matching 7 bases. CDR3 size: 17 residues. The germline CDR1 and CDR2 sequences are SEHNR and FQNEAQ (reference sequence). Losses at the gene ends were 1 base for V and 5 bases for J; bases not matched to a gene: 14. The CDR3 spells CASSLVGSGRNQDEQYF. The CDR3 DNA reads TGTGCCAGCAGCTTAGTAGGTAGCGGGCGTAACCAAGACGAGCAGTACTTC.

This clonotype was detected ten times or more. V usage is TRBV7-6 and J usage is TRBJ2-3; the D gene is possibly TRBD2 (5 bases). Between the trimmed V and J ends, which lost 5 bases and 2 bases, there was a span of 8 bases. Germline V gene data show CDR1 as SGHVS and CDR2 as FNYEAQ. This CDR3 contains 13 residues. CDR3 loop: CASSRDYTDTQYF. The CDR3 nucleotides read TGTGCCAGCAGCCGAGACTACACAGATACGCAGTATTTT. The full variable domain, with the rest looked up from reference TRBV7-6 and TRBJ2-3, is GAGVSQSPRYKVTKRGQDVALRCDPISGHVSLYWYRQALGQGPEFLTYFNYEAQQDKSGLPNDRFSAERPEGSISTLTIQRTEQRDSAMYRCASSRDYTDTQYFGPGTRLTVL.

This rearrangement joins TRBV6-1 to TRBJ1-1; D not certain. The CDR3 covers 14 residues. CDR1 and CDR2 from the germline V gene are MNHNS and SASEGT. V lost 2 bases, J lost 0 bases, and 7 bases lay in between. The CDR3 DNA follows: TGTGCCAGCAGTGAATTTAACATGAACACTGAAGCTTTCTTT. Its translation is CASSEFNMNTEAFF.

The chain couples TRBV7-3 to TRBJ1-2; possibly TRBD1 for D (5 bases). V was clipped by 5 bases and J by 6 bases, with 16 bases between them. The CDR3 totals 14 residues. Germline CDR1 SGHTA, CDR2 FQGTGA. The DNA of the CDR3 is TGTGCCAGCAGCCCGACCGGGACCGAGAATGGCTACACCTTC. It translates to CASSPTGTENGYTF.

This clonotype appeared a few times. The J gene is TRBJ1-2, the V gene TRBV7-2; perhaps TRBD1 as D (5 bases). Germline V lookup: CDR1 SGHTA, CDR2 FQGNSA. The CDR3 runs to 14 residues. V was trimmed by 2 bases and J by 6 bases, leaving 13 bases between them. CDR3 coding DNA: TGTGCCAGCAGCTTAAATGGCGGGGGGAATGGCTACACCTTC. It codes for CASSLNGGGNGYTF.

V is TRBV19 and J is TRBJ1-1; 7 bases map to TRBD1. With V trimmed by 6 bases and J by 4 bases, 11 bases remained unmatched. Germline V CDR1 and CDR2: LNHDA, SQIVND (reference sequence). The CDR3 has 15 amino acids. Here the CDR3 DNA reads TGTGCCAGTAGCATCCTCGGGTCAGGGGGCACTGAAGCTTTCTTT. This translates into CASSILGSGGTEAFF.

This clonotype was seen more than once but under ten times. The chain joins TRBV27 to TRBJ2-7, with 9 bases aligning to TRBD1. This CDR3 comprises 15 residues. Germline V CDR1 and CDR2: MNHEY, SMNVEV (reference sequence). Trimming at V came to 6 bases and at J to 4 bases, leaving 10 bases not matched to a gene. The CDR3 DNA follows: TGTGCCAGCAGACTAACAGGGGGCGCAGGTTACGAGCAGTACTTC. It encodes CASRLTGGAGYEQYF.

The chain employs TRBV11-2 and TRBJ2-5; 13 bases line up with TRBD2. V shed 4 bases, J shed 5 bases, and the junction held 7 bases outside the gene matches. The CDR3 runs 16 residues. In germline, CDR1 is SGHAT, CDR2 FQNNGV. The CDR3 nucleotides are TGTGCCAGCAGCTGGCGGACTAGCGGGGGCCTGGAGACCCAGTACTTC. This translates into CASSWRTSGGLETQYF.

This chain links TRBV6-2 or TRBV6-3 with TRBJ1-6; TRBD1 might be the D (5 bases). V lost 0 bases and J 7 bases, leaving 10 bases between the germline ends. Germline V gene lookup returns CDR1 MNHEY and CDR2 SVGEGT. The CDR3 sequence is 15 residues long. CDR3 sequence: CASSYSWDGNSPLHF. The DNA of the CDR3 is TGTGCCAGCAGTTACTCTTGGGACGGGAATTCACCCCTCCACTTT.

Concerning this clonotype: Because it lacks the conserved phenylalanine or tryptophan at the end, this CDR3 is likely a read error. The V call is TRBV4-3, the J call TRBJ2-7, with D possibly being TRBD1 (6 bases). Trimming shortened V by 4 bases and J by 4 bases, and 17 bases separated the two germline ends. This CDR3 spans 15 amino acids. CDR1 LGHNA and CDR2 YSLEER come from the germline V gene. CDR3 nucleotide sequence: TGCGCCAGCAGCCCAGGGCAGGGGATAGTTTACGAGCAGTACTAC. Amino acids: CASSPGQGIVYEQYY.

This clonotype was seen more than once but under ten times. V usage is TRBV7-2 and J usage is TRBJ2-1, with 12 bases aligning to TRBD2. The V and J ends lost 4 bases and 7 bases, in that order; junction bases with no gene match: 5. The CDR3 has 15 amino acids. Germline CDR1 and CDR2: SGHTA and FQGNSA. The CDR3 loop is CASSSRLAGANEQFF. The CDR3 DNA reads TGTGCCAGCAGCTCACGACTAGCGGGGGCTAATGAGCAGTTCTTC.

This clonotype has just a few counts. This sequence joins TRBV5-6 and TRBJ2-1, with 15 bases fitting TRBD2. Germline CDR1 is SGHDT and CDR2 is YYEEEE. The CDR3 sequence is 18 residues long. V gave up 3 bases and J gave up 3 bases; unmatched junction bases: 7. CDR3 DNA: TGTGCCAGCAGCTCCATTTGGGGACTAGCGGGGGGCTACAATGAGCAGTTCTTC. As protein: CASSSIWGLAGGYNEQFF.

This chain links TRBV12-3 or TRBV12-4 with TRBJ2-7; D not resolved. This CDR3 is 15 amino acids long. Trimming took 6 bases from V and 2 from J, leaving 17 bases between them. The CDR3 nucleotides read TGTGCCAGCAGGTCATCCTGGGGTAGCACCTACGAGCAGTACTTC. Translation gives CASRSSWGSTYEQYF.

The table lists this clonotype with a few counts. The CDR3 reads CASSLTGGYNEQFF. CDR3 sequence (DNA): TGCGCCAGCAGCCTAACAGGGGGCTACAATGAGCAGTTCTTC. V and J are TRBV4-1 and TRBJ2-1, with 8 bases matching TRBD1. With 4 bases clipped from V and 3 bases from J, the junction kept 2 bases outside the gene matches. This CDR3 has 14 amino acids. Germline V gene data show CDR1 as MGHRA and CDR2 as YSYEKL.